One T cell receptor beta chain is described in this entry. This sample was included in a study of blood T cell repertoires in COVID-19. V lost 5 bases and J lost 2; bases outside the gene matches: 5. CDR3 length: 14 amino acids. Germline CDR1 reads SGHAT; CDR2 reads FQNNGV. TCRdb's copy holds only in-frame clones and misses some; the assay was immunoSEQ multiplex PCR. Here the sample spans 110,000 or so clones, around 84% being singletons. This TCR was recovered from a man in his forties with acute or convalescent COVID-19. The chain links TRBV11-2 to TRBJ2-7, with TRBD1 matching over 8 bases. The material sequenced was peripheral blood. The CDR3 protein is CASSVYRGTYEQYF. The DNA for the CDR3 is TGTGCCAGCAGCGTCTACAGGGGGACCTACGAGCAGTACTTC.